This T cell receptor (beta chain) appears in the sequencing data of a study of T cell repertoires in cytomegalovirus infection. Whole-study results and caveats: People with CMV and the relevant HLA were identified by cumulative public TCR beta family frequency.

This clonotype was found many times. Its matching antigen is unknown. A single record per CDR3 protein comes from TCRdb applying MiXCR to the reads. The repertoire holds 500,000 to 600,000 distinct CDR3 sequences, with about 17% as singletons. The germline CDR1 and CDR2 sequences are SEHNR and FQNEAQ (reference sequence). V gave up 1 base and J gave up 3 bases; unmatched junction bases: 10. This CDR3 has 17 residues. The chain uses TRBV7-9 and TRBJ1-1; 8 positions match TRBD1. Sequenced: CD8+ T cells from PBMCs. This TCR came from a human donor in good health (CMV status not recorded). Some clones in this sample may be carry-over from other donors' samples. The CDR3 spells CASSLEKSTGGHTEAFF. CDR3 nucleotides: TGTGCCAGCAGCTTAGAGAAGTCCACAGGGGGTCACACTGAAGCTTTCTTT.